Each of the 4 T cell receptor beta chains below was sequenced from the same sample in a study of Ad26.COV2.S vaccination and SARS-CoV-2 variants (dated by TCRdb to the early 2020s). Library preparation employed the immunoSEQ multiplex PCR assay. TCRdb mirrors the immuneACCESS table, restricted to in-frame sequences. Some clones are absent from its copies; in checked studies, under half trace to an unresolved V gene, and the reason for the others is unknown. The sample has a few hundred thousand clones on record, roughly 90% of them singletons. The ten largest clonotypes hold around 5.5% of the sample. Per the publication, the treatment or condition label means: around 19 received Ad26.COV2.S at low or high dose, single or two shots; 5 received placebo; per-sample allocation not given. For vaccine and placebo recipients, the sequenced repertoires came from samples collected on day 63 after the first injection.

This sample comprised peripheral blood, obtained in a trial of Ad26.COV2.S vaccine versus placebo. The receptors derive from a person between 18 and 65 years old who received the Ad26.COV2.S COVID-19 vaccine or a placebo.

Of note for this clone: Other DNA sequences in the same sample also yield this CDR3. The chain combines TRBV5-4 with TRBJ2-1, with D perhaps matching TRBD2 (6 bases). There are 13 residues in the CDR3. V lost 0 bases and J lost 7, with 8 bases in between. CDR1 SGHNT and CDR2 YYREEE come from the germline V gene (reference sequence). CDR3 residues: CASSLVGGNEQFF. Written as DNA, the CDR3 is TGTGCCAGCAGCTTGGTCGGGGGAAATGAGCAGTTCTTC.

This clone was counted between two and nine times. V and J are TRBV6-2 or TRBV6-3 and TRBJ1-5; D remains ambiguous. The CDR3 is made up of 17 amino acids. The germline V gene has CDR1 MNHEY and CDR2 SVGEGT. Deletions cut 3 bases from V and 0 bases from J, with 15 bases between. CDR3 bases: TGTGCCAGCAGTTATAAGGCCAGGCTCTATAGCAATCAGCCCCAGCATTTT. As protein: CASSYKARLYSNQPQHF.

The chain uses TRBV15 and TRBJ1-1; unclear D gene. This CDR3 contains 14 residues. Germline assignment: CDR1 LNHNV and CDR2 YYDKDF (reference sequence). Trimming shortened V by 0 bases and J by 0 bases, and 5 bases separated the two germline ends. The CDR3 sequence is CATSRDRLNTEAFF. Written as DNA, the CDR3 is TGTGCCACCAGCAGAGATCGGTTGAACACTGAAGCTTTCTTT.

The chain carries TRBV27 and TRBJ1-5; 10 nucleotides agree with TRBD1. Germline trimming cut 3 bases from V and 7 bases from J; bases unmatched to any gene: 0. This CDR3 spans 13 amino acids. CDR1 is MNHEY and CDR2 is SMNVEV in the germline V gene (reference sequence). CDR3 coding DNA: TGTGCCAGCAGTTTGACAGGGGGCCAGCCCCAGCATTTT. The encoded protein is CASSLTGGQPQHF.